This T cell receptor (beta chain) was observed in a study of cytomegalovirus exposure and HLA in healthy donors. Study information: Of the donors genotyped, approximately 400 in all, 81% fell in the Caucasian-associated ancestry cluster. Notes on the study in general: Cytomegalovirus status was reportedly diagnosed by the classifier with high sensitivity and specificity.

Both 60 Vbeta primers and 13 Jbeta primers went into the PCR. Some clones are missing from TCRdb's copy, which holds only in-frame ones; the method was immunoSEQ multiplex PCR. The table lists fewer than 200,000 clones, 71% of them singletons, with approximately 1.5% in the top ten. V lost 0 bases, J lost 5 bases, and 15 bases lay in between. Germline V lookup: CDR1 SGDLS, CDR2 YYNGEE. This CDR3 has 15 amino acids. Points on this clone: Its antigen is as yet unknown.

Sequencing input: PBMCs. The chain uses TRBV9 and TRBJ2-7, with a tentative D call TRBD2 (6 bases). This receptor was taken from a girl aged 10 to 17 in good health and CMV-seronegative. CDR3 sequence: CASSVGARGYDEQYF. The DNA for the CDR3 is TGTGCCAGCAGCGTAGGGGCCCGGGGGTACGACGAGCAGTACTTC.